The 11 T cell receptor beta chains presented below share a single source sample, sequenced in a study of radiotherapy plus CTLA-4 blockade in lung cancer. Only in-frame clones appear in the TCRdb table, and some are missing; sequencing was by immunoSEQ multiplex PCR. Recorded for this sample: 25 clones. Sequenced material: cells from a culture sample, either unsorted or a sorted T cell fraction (not recorded which), taken from a patient with non-small cell lung cancer treated with radiotherapy plus ipilimumab. These receptor sequences come from a human donor with non-small cell lung cancer who had a complete response.

V and J are TRBV21-1 and TRBJ2-1; the table calls TRBD2, which could not be checked here. TRBV21-1 is listed as a pseudogene. This CDR3 comprises 17 residues. The CDR3 is CASSYMIATPSDNEQFF. CDR3 DNA sequence: TGTGCCAGCAGTTACATGATAGCTACACCATCCGACAATGAGCAGTTCTTC.

On this clone itself: Other DNA sequences in this sample translate to the same CDR3. The V gene is TRBV21-1, the J gene TRBJ1-3. TRBV21-1 is assigned pseudogene status. This CDR3 has 17 amino acids. The CDR3 spells CASRSIIATTARNTIYF. CDR3 in DNA: TGTGCCAGCAGGTCCATTATAGCTACAACAGCACGAAACACCATATATTTT.

The chain uses TRBV28 and TRBJ1-2; no firm D call. The CDR3 sequence is 17 residues long. Trimming removed 5 bases at V and 4 bases at J, with 23 bases between. Germline-derived CDR1 and CDR2 are MDHEN and SYDVKM. CDR3 in DNA: TGTGCCAGCAGTAATATCTGTCCTCAACGAAAGACCTATGGCTACACCTTC. Protein sequence: CASSNICPQRKTYGYTF.

The genes are TRBV1 and TRBJ2-6. TRBV1 is a pseudogene locus. CDR3 length: 18 residues. CDR3 in amino acids: CTSSGFRCAQSRANVLTF. CDR3 nucleotides: TGCACCAGCAGTGGATTCCGTTGTGCACAAAGTCGGGCCAACGTCCTGACTTTC.

A single count supports this clone. The genes are TRBV30 and TRBJ2-6; no clear D gene. This CDR3 has 18 amino acids. The germline V gene encodes CDR1 GTSNPN and CDR2 SVGIG (reference sequence). V was shortened by 5 bases and J by 5 bases, with 25 bases between the two germline ends. CDR3 DNA: TGTGCCTGGGGAGACCTGCGTTATAACAAAAGTCGGGCCAACGTCCTGACTTTC. Amino acid sequence: CAWGDLRYNKSRANVLTF.

The chain couples TRBV18 to TRBJ2-6, with D tentatively TRBD1 (5 bases). The V gene's germline CDR1 is KGHSH and CDR2 LQKENI. V was clipped by 5 bases and J by 5 bases, with 25 bases between them. This CDR3 has 19 amino acids. The DNA of the CDR3 is TGTGCCAGCTCAGGTGCCAAGGACAATTTACAAAGTCGGGCCAACGTCCTGACTTTC. Amino acid sequence: CASSGAKDNLQSRANVLTF.

The chain carries TRBV6-9 and TRBJ2-6; D unresolved. V dropped 5 bases and J dropped 5 bases, with 19 bases sitting between them. The CDR3 runs to 17 residues. Germline CDR1 MNHGY, CDR2 SVAAGI. The CDR3 loop reads CASSDHLRQSRANVLTF. CDR3 DNA: TGTGCCAGCAGTGACCACTTACGACAAAGTCGGGCCAACGTCCTGACTTTC.

The chain links TRBV9 to TRBJ1-2; unclear D gene. V lost 7 bases, J lost 4 bases, and 23 bases lay in between. CDR1 SGDLS and CDR2 YYNGEE come from the germline V gene. This CDR3 is 16 amino acids long. This chain's CDR3 is CASLTWHSRKTYGYTF. In DNA form, the CDR3 reads TGTGCCAGCCTCACGTGGCACTCAAGAAAGACCTATGGCTACACCTTC.

With respect to this clone: The conserved closing phenylalanine or tryptophan is absent in this CDR3, likely reflecting a read error. The limits of the CDR3 on the DNA are not certain, so only TCRdb's listed CDR3 is given. This rearrangement joins TRBV22-1 to TRBJ2-6; TRBD2, the table's D call, was not compared with the DNA. TRBV22-1 has pseudogene status. The CDR3 is 13 amino acids in total, end residues counted. The CDR3 loop is CPGRMRRKRTKSG.

The chain uses TRBV7-6 and TRBJ1-2; no clear D gene. V was cut by 6 bases and J by 4 bases, with 6 bases left in between. Per the germline V gene, CDR1 is SGHVS and CDR2 is FNYEAQ. CDR3 size: 11 residues. The CDR3 here is CASRKTYGYTF. CDR3 DNA: TGTGCCAGCAGAAAGACCTATGGCTACACCTTC.

The chain joins TRBV21-1 to TRBJ2-1. TRBV21-1 constitutes a pseudogene. This CDR3 has 17 amino acids. CDR3 sequence (DNA): TGTGCCAGCAGGTATAGGTTGCTACACCATTCCGACAATGAGCAGTTCTTC. Translated, it gives CASRYRLLHHSDNEQFF.